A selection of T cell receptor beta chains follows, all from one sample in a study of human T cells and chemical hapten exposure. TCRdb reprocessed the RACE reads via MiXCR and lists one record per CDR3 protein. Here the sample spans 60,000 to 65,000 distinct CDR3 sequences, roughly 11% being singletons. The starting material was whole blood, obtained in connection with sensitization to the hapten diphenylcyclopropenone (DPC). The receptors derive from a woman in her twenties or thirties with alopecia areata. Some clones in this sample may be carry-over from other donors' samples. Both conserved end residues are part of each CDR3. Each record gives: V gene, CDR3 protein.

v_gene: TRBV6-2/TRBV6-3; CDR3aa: CASSFPSAGTDSYEQYF
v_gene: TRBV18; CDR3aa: CASSPPGRNTEAFF
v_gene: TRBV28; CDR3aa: CASSSVGPEQFF
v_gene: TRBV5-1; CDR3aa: CASSLESGLGEQYF
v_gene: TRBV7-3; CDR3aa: CASSFGILGGELFF
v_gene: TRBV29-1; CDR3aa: CSVESHGNEKLFF
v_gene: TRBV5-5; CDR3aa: CASSLVAGVLPTYEQYF
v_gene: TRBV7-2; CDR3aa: CASSPWGGEKLFF
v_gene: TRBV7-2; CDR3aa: CASSLVNRGEAFF
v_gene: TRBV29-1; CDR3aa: CSDRRWVGNEQFF
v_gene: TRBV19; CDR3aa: CASSIFPSSSTDTQYF
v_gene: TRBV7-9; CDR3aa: CASRRGIPPDTQYF
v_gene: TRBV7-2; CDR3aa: CASSLLAGGSQPQHF
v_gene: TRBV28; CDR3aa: CASSTGTEVDFF
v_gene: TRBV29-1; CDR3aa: CSVRPGETQYF
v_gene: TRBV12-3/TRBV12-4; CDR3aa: CASSFPLAGGTGRDTQYF
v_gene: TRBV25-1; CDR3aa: CASSDSDRYNSPLHF
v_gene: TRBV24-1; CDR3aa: CATADRAGGELFF
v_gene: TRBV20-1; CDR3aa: CSARDILLDTQYF
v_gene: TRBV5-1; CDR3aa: CASSIGVDTQYF
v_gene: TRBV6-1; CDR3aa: CASSAFQGSPLPPLHF
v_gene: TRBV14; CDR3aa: CASSQGVWTAGNTIYF
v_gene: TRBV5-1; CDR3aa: CASSLGVLAGLGQNEQFF
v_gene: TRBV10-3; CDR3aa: CACRGTGGPGANVLTF
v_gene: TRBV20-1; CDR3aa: CSATRGMTDTQYF
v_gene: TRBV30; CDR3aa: CACRTLALAVNEQFF
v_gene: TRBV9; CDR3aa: CASSMGRFNEQFF
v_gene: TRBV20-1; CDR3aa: CSARDIWTSTDTQYF
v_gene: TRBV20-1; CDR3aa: CSVPGQGHTEAFF
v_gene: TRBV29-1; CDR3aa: CSVGGGDTGNTIYF
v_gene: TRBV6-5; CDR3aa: CASSYSVIGEQFF
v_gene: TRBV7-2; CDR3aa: CASSFFGSRLAGTYEQYF
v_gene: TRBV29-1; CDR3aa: CSVSPGTGTNTEAFF
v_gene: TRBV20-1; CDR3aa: CSARDKREPAYEQYF
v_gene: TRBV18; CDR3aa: CASSLTSGRRSYEQYF
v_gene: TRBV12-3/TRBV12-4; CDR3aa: CASSFGGGATYNEQFF
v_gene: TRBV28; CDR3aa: CASSFPGTGGTDTQYF
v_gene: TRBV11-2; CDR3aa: CASSHMGGYEQYF
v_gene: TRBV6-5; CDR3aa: CASSYGAGLYGYTF
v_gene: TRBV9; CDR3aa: CASSSRQGADYGYTF
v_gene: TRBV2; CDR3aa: CASEGRETQYF
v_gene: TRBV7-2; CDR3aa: CASSPDPRGQETQYF
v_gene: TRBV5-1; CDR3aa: CASSLANGGEQFF
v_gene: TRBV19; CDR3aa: CASSIDTDGPPYGYTF
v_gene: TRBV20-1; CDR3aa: CSVPPRRAGDTQYF
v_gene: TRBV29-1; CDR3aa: CSVRGHQSDTQYF
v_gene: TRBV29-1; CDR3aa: CSVLDLRGYTF
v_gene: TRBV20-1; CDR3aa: CSARDNLKLAGRRILDEQFF
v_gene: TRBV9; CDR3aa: CASSVSPRDLTYEQYF
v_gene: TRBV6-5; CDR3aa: CASSYLSNYGYTF
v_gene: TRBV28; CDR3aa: CASSSPVAAGSSYEQYF
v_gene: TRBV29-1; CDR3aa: CSVGHRVYGANVLTF